This TCR beta chain was captured by sequencing in a study of PD-1 and CTLA-4 blockade in melanoma. This clone was seen a handful of times. TCRdb's copy holds only in-frame clones and misses some; the assay was immunoSEQ multiplex PCR. The table lists roughly 30,000 clones, about 87% of them singletons, with around 5.8% in the top ten. Trimming pared 11 bases from V and 7 bases from J, leaving 14 bases between. The CDR3 loop spans 12 amino acids. Germline CDR1 and CDR2: MGHRA and YSYEKL. The source was CD8+ T cells from peripheral blood, collected from a patient given anti-PD-1 treatment. The receptor's source is a human donor with melanoma. This chain uses TRBV4-1 with TRBJ1-4; D gene uncertain. As DNA, the CDR3 is TGCGCCTCTTCAGGAATAGGTGAAAAACTGTTTTTT. Translating it yields CASSGIGEKLFF.